The 28 T cell receptor beta chains listed next were all sequenced from one sample in a study of memory CD4+ T cells and cytomegalovirus serostatus. Single viable CD3+CD4+CD8-CD45RO+ cells were sorted as the memory CD4+ T cells. TCRdb's copy holds only in-frame clones and misses some; the assay was immunoSEQ multiplex PCR. The sample lists under 85,000 clones; approximately 78% were seen once. The sequenced sample was memory CD4+ T cells from blood. These receptors originate from an adult in good health and CMV-seropositive.

This clone appeared a single time. The chain employs TRBV5-1 and TRBJ1-6; TRBD1 might be the D (5 bases). V lost 3 bases and J 6 bases, leaving 13 bases between the germline ends. CDR1 SGHRS and CDR2 YFSETQ come from the germline V gene. The CDR3 runs 15 residues. The DNA of the CDR3 is TGCGCCAGCAGCTCCGGGGGGGGTCCTAATTCACCCCTCCACTTT. Its protein product is CASSSGGGPNSPLHF.

By share, this clone ranks as medium-sized. At one end the junction does not follow the germline gene, possibly because of a read error. The rearrangement links TRBV2 to TRBJ2-2; no clear D. The CDR3 loop spans 15 amino acids. CDR1 is SNHLY and CDR2 is FYNNEI in the germline V gene. The CDR3 nucleotides are TGTGCCAGCAGAGAAGCGCCTAGTTGGGTCGGGGAGCTGTTTTTT. This translates into CASREAPSWVGELFF.

This chain links TRBV7-6 with TRBJ2-1; D gene uncertain. Germline V gives CDR1 SGHVS, CDR2 FNYEAQ. The CDR3 is 14 residues long. V was shortened by 2 bases and J by 8 bases, with 13 bases between the two germline ends. CDR3 residues: CASSLNSRGDEQFF. The CDR3 DNA is TGTGCCAGCAGCTTAAACTCCCGTGGTGATGAGCAGTTCTTC.

V gene TRBV6-5 combines with J gene TRBJ2-2, with TRBD2 as a possible D gene (6 bases). This CDR3 is built from 16 residues. Germline CDR1 reads MNHEY; CDR2 reads SVGAGI. The ends were cut back, 0 bases at V and 1 base at J, with 9 bases in the middle. DNA for the CDR3: TGTGCCAGCAGTTACTCGGGACTGCTGAACACCGGGGAGCTGTTTTTT. This codes for CASSYSGLLNTGELFF.

The rearrangement joins TRBV6-1 to TRBJ2-1; D unresolved. Trimming stripped 4 bases from V and 12 bases from J, with 10 bases between. The CDR3 loop spans 11 amino acids. Germline V gene data show CDR1 as MNHNS and CDR2 as SASEGT. The CDR3 nucleotides are TGTGCCAGCAGTGTGATGTCTTGGCAGTTCTTC. Protein: CASSVMSWQFF.

This chain links TRBV19 with TRBJ2-3; tentatively, D is TRBD1 (5 bases). Trimming shortened V by 9 bases and J by 2 bases, and 15 bases separated the two germline ends. Germline V lookup: CDR1 LNHDA, CDR2 SQIVND (reference sequence). The CDR3 covers 14 residues. The CDR3 loop reads CASSLTDSTDTQYF. The CDR3 coding sequence is TGTGCCAGCAGCCTGACAGACTCCACAGATACGCAGTATTTT.

This rearrangement joins TRBV19 to TRBJ1-1, with D possibly TRBD1 on 6 matching bases. This CDR3 region has 14 residues. Trimming shortened V by 6 bases and J by 4 bases, and 15 bases separated the two germline ends. CDR1 and CDR2 (germline): LNHDA, SQIVND (reference sequence). CDR3 sequence: CASRVGGAITEAFF. The CDR3 coding sequence is TGTGCCAGTAGGGTGGGGGGGGCGATCACTGAAGCTTTCTTT. Complete variable domain (other parts from reference TRBV19 and TRBJ1-1): DGGITQSPKYLFRKEGQNVTLSCEQNLNHDAMYWYRQDPGQGLRLIYYSQIVNDFQKGDIAEGYSVSREKKESFPLTVTSAQKNPTAFYLCASRVGGAITEAFFGQGTRLTVV.

The chain combines TRBV2 with TRBJ2-5; TRBD2 matches at 10 bases. Germline CDR1 SNHLY, CDR2 FYNNEI. The CDR3 loop spans 12 amino acids. CDR3 sequence reads: CAGAGGLETQYF. DNA for the CDR3: TGTGCAGGAGCGGGGGGGCTGGAGACCCAGTACTTC. The entire variable domain, with the rest obtained from reference TRBV2 and TRBJ2-5, is as follows: EPEVTQTPSHQVTQMGQEVILRCVPISNHLYFYWYRQILGQKVEFLVSFYNNEISEKSEIFDDQFSVERPDGSNFTLKIRSTKLEDSAMYFCAGAGGLETQYFGPGTRLLVL.

The rearrangement joins TRBV28 to TRBJ1-5, with 7 bases identical to TRBD1. Trimming took 3 bases from V and 14 from J; bases not matched to a gene: 4. Germline values: CDR1 MDHEN, CDR2 SYDVKM. The CDR3 totals 11 residues. The CDR3 bases are TGTGCCAGCAGTTTCGACAGGGAGGAGCATTTT. It specifies CASSFDREEHF.

The chain joins TRBV7-9 to TRBJ2-5; D possibly corresponds to TRBD1 (5 bases). CDR1 is SEHNR and CDR2 is FQNEAQ in the germline V gene (reference sequence). The CDR3 runs 16 residues. The V gene lost 2 bases and the J gene lost 1 base, with 14 bases spanning the gap. The CDR3 loop reads CASSLRGLQIQETQYF. The CDR3 DNA reads TGTGCCAGCAGCTTAAGGGGATTGCAGATCCAAGAGACCCAGTACTTC. The full variable domain, completed using reference TRBV7-9 and TRBJ2-5, is DTGVSQNPRHKITKRGQNVTFRCDPISEHNRLYWYRQTLGQGPEFLTYFQNEAQLEKSRLLSDRFSAERPKGSFSTLEIQRTEQGDSAMYLCASSLRGLQIQETQYFGPGTRLLVL.

V and J are TRBV7-2 and TRBJ2-2, with D uncertain. The germline V gene has CDR1 SGHTA and CDR2 FQGNSA. Between the trimmed V and J ends, which lost 5 bases and 0 bases, there was a span of 13 bases. The CDR3 sequence is 16 residues long. The CDR3 region has the DNA TGTGCCAGCAGCCCAAAAGGGCGCGCGAACACCGGGGAGCTGTTTTTT. Translated, it gives CASSPKGRANTGELFF.

J is TRBJ2-7 and V is TRBV4-2; D is ambiguous. V dropped 0 bases and J dropped 5 bases, with 8 bases sitting between them. The V gene's germline CDR1 is LGHNA and CDR2 YNFKEQ. This CDR3 has 13 residues. CDR3 sequence: CASSQDVIDEQYF. CDR3 nucleotides: TGTGCCAGCAGCCAAGATGTAATAGACGAGCAGTACTTC.

The table lists this clone with a count of one. This chain uses TRBV30 with TRBJ1-1, with 8 bases matching TRBD1. The CDR3 totals 13 residues. CDR1 is GTSNPN, CDR2 SVGIG, per germline (reference sequence). Trimming removed 2 bases from V and 5 bases from J; junction bases left unmatched: 4. The CDR3 is CAWSPTGVTEAFF. In nucleotides, the CDR3 is TGTGCCTGGAGTCCGACAGGGGTGACTGAAGCTTTCTTT.

This rearrangement joins TRBV6-5 to TRBJ1-2; tentative D call: TRBD1 (5 bases). The CDR3 consists of 16 residues. The V end was cut by 2 bases, the J end by 5 bases, with 18 bases between. In germline, CDR1 is MNHEY, CDR2 SVGAGI. The CDR3 reads CASSYVPGEGSYGYTF. Here the CDR3 DNA reads TGTGCCAGCAGTTACGTTCCGGGGGAAGGGTCATATGGCTACACCTTC.

The chain couples TRBV6-1 to TRBJ2-3; perhaps TRBD2 as D (7 bases). The CDR3 runs to 16 residues. Germline V gene lookup returns CDR1 MNHNS and CDR2 SASEGT. V was clipped by 3 bases and J by 6 bases, with 19 bases between them. CDR3 nucleotides: TGTGCCAGCAGTGACCCGATGGCGGGGGCCTCCGATACGCAGTATTTT. Amino acid sequence: CASSDPMAGASDTQYF.

The chain carries TRBV19 and TRBJ2-2; D gene uncertain. The V end lost 5 bases, the J end lost 7 bases, and 14 bases lay between the germline ends. The CDR3 totals 14 residues. Germline assignment: CDR1 LNHDA and CDR2 SQIVND (reference sequence). The CDR3 DNA reads TGTGCCAGTAGTGGGCAGGCCCTCGGCGGGGAGCTGTTTTTT. Residues: CASSGQALGGELFF. The full variable domain, completed using reference TRBV19 and TRBJ2-2, is DGGITQSPKYLFRKEGQNVTLSCEQNLNHDAMYWYRQDPGQGLRLIYYSQIVNDFQKGDIAEGYSVSREKKESFPLTVTSAQKNPTAFYLCASSGQALGGELFFGEGSRLTVL.

V gene TRBV9 combines with J gene TRBJ2-3; D ambiguous. This CDR3 spans 17 amino acids. Germline CDR1 reads SGDLS; CDR2 reads YYNGEE. The ends were cut back, 4 bases at V and 4 bases at J, with 22 bases in the middle. CDR3 loop: CASSPRERPTPPDTQYF. For the CDR3, the DNA is TGTGCCAGCAGCCCGCGAGAGCGCCCCACCCCCCCAGATACGCAGTATTTT.

The J gene is TRBJ2-5, the V gene TRBV25-1, with D possibly TRBD1 on 7 matching bases. Trimming cost V 6 bases and J 4 bases, with 18 bases left between them. Germline CDR1 and CDR2: MGHDK and SYGVNS. The CDR3 is made up of 15 amino acids. The CDR3 here is CASSRQGLGGETQYF. Written as DNA, the CDR3 is TGTGCCAGCAGCAGACAGGGACTGGGAGGAGAGACCCAGTACTTC.

This clone was detected once. This sequence joins TRBV7-6 and TRBJ1-5; D gene ambiguous. Germline CDR1 and CDR2: SGHVS and FNYEAQ. V was trimmed by 1 base and J by 7 bases, leaving 8 bases between them. This CDR3 region has 13 residues. The CDR3 bases are TGTGCCAGCAGCTTAGGGGGTCGCCAGCCCCAGCATTTT. The encoded protein is CASSLGGRQPQHF. Complete variable domain (other parts from reference TRBV7-6 and TRBJ1-5): GAGVSQSPRYKVTKRGQDVALRCDPISGHVSLYWYRQALGQGPEFLTYFNYEAQQDKSGLPNDRFSAERPEGSISTLTIQRTEQRDSAMYRCASSLGGRQPQHFGDGTRLSIL.

This clone was recorded once. A clone one base away is much larger, so this may be a read error. The chain employs TRBV5-8 and TRBJ1-1; D remains ambiguous. CDR1 SGHTS and CDR2 YDEGEE come from the germline V gene. Between the trimmed V and J ends, which lost 2 bases and 1 base, there was a span of 6 bases. The CDR3 has 13 residues. The DNA for the CDR3 is TGTGCCAGCAGCTTCTCAGGGAACACTGAAGCTTTCTTT. It codes for CASSFSGNTEAFF.

The CDR3 sequence is CASSLAGQRNTEAFF. CDR3 nucleotide sequence: TGCGCCAGCAGCTTGGCGGGACAGCGGAACACTGAAGCTTTCTTT. The rearrangement uses TRBV5-1 and TRBJ1-1; TRBD1 aligns across 7 bases. Germline V lookup: CDR1 SGHRS, CDR2 YFSETQ. This CDR3 has 15 residues. J gave up 1 base and V 0 bases, and 3 bases lay outside the gene matches. The full variable domain, in which reference TRBV5-1 and TRBJ1-1 provide the parts outside the CDR3, is KAGVTQTPRYLIKTRGQQVTLSCSPISGHRSVSWYQQTPGQGLQFLFEYFSETQRNKGNFPGRFSGRQFSNSRSEMNVSTLELGDSALYLCASSLAGQRNTEAFFGQGTRLTVV.

This clone came up once. This rearrangement joins TRBV19 to TRBJ1-2, with D possibly matching TRBD1 (6 bases). This CDR3 is 17 amino acids long. The ends were cut back, 3 bases at V and 0 bases at J, with 17 bases in the middle. The germline V gene encodes CDR1 LNHDA and CDR2 SQIVND (reference sequence). The CDR3 loop is CASSISILTGTNYGYTF. The CDR3 DNA is TGTGCCAGTAGTATCTCTATCTTAACAGGGACTAACTATGGCTACACCTTC.

The CDR3 sequence: CASNRQGANEKLFF. As DNA, the CDR3 is TGTGCCAGCAACCGACAGGGGGCTAATGAAAAACTGTTTTTT. This chain joins TRBV27 and TRBJ1-4; 9 bases are a match to TRBD1. The V gene's germline CDR1 is MNHEY and CDR2 SMNVEV (reference sequence). The CDR3 runs to 14 residues. Trimming cost V 7 bases and J 3 bases; bases outside gene matches: 3.

This clone is deemed medium-sized. This chain links TRBV28 with TRBJ1-1; D possibly corresponds to TRBD1 (6 bases). The CDR3 sequence is 14 residues long. CDR1 is MDHEN, CDR2 SYDVKM, per germline. V shed 8 bases and J shed 0 bases, with 13 bases lying between them. Written as DNA, the CDR3 is TGTGCCAGCGCATGGCAGGGGATGAACACTGAAGCTTTCTTT. Amino acid sequence: CASAWQGMNTEAFF.

This clone was observed a single time. This rearrangement joins TRBV7-9 to TRBJ2-5; no clear D gene. Per the germline V gene, CDR1 is SEHNR and CDR2 is FQNEAQ (reference sequence). Trimming cost V 5 bases and J 1 base, with 11 bases left between them. CDR3 length: 14 amino acids. CDR3 region: CASSPFFAQETQYF. CDR3 in DNA: TGTGCCAGCAGCCCTTTTTTCGCCCAAGAGACCCAGTACTTC. The variable domain in full, with the rest retrieved from reference TRBV7-9 and TRBJ2-5, is DTGVSQNPRHKITKRGQNVTFRCDPISEHNRLYWYRQTLGQGPEFLTYFQNEAQLEKSRLLSDRFSAERPKGSFSTLEIQRTEQGDSAMYLCASSPFFAQETQYFGPGTRLLVL.

The V and J genes are TRBV19 and TRBJ2-1, with 10 positions matching TRBD1. With 10 bases clipped from V and 8 bases from J, the junction kept 5 bases outside the gene matches. CDR3 length equals 12 residues. CDR1 and CDR2 from the germline V gene are LNHDA and SQIVND (reference sequence). CDR3 in amino acids: CATWDRGYEQFF. CDR3 sequence (DNA): TGTGCCACCTGGGACAGGGGCTATGAGCAGTTCTTC.

The chain employs TRBV11-1 and TRBJ2-7; TRBD1 aligns across 7 bases. CDR1 SGHAT and CDR2 FQDESV come from the germline V gene (reference sequence). This CDR3 has 15 residues. Germline trimming cut 1 base from V and 0 bases from J; bases unmatched to any gene: 3. The CDR3 here is CASSLEGQTSYEQYF. DNA for the CDR3: TGTGCCAGCAGCTTAGAGGGACAGACCTCCTACGAGCAGTACTTC.

The chain recombines TRBV28 with TRBJ2-5; a possible D gene is TRBD1 (8 bases). V was pared by 5 bases and J by 2 bases, with 18 bases between. From germline, CDR1 is MDHEN and CDR2 SYDVKM. The CDR3 length is 16 residues. In DNA, the CDR3 is TGTGCCAGCAGTCCTCCTACAGGGGGGGGACAAGAGACCCAGTACTTC. Its translation: CASSPPTGGGQETQYF.